This paragraph covers one TCR beta chain sequence. The antigen remains unidentified. Repertoires were generated with immunoSEQ multiplex PCR, while TCRdb's copy carries only in-frame clones and drops some. The sample records 150,000 to 200,000 clones, 84% being singletons. The CDR3 is 14 amino acids. Germline V gene sequence: CDR1 LGHNT, CDR2 FRNRAP. After removal of 1 base from V and 6 bases from J, the junction contained 6 bases not matched to a gene. The sample is drawn from a study of cytomegalovirus exposure and HLA in healthy donors. The wider study: A subsequent analysis reported that the roughly 120 validation repertoires were produced on the same platform that had also been used for the roughly 710 first-cohort repertoires.

Study results and limitations: Many donors carried some public TCRs, although rarity characterized most TCR sequences. Both high specificity and high sensitivity reportedly marked the classifier's diagnosis of cytomegalovirus status. The study labeled under 200 TCR beta chains cytomegalovirus-associated.

The sequence derives from a man younger than 30 in good health and CMV-seropositive. This sequence joins TRBV12-5 and TRBJ2-7; TRBD1 matches 7 bases. The specimen sequenced was PBMCs. The CDR3 sequence is CASGLETGSSEQYF. The CDR3 DNA sequence: TGTGCTAGTGGTTTGGAGACAGGGTCCAGCGAGCAGTACTTC.